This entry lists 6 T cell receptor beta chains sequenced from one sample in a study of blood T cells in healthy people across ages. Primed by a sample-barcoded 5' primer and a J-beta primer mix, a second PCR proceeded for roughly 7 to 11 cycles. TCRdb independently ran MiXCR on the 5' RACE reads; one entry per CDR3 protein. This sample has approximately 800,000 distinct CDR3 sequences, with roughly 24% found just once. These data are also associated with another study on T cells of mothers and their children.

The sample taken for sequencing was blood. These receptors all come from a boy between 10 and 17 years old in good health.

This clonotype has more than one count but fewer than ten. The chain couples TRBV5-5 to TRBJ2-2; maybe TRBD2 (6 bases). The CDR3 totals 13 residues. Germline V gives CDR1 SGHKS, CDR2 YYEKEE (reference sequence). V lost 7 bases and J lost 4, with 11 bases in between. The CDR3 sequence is CASRRLGTGELFF. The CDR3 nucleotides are TGTGCCAGCCGTCGACTAGGCACCGGGGAGCTGTTTTTT.

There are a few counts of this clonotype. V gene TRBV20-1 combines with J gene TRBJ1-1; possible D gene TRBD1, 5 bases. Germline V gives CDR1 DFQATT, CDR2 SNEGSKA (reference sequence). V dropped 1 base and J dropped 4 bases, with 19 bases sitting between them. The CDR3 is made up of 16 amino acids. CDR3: CSARVLSRGTGTEAFF. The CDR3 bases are TGCAGTGCTAGAGTACTTTCAAGAGGGACGGGCACTGAAGCTTTCTTT.

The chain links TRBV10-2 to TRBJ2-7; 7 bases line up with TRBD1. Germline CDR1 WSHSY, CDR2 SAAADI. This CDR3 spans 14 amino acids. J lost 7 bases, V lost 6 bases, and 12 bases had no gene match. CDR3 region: CASSPNVDRAEQYF. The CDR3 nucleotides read TGCGCCAGCAGCCCCAACGTAGACAGGGCGGAGCAGTACTTC.

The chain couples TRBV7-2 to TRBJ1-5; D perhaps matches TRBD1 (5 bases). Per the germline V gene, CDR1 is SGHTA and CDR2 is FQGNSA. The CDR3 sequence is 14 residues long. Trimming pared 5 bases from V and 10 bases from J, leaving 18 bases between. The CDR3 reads CASSPQDGARPQHF. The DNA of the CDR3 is TGTGCCAGCAGCCCCCAAGATGGGGCCAGACCCCAGCATTTT.

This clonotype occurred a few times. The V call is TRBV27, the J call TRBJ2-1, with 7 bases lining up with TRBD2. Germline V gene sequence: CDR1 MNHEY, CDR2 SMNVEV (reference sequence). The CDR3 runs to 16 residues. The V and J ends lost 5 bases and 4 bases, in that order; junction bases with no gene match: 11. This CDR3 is CASSTLKTGGYNEQFF. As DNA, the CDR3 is TGTGCCAGCAGTACACTAAAAACCGGGGGGTACAATGAGCAGTTCTTC.

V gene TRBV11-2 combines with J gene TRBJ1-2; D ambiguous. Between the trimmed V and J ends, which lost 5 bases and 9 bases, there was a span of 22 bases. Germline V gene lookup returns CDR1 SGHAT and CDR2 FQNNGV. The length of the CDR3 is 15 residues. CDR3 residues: CASSPNPQVIVSYTF. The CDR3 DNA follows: TGTGCCAGCAGCCCTAATCCTCAGGTTATCGTTAGCTACACCTTC.